This T cell receptor beta chain was identified during a study of Graves' ophthalmopathy and Graves' hyperthyroidism (dated by TCRdb to between 2017 and 2018). For the wider study: Peripheral blood samples were taken at the time of initial diagnosis, before any treatment was given. After sampling, hyperthyroidism patients received methimazole starting at 30 mg daily, and ophthalmopathy patients received high-dose intravenous methylprednisolone. The independent validation cohort included 20 or so hyperthyroidism patients plus 17 patients who later progressed from hyperthyroidism to ophthalmopathy. In total, 120 to 150 blood samples were TCR-sequenced: around 42 ophthalmopathy, over 70 hyperthyroidism and some 17 hyperthyroidism-to-ophthalmopathy patients. In more than five hyperthyroidism patients, T-cell repertoires of thyroid tissue and blood were compared. To tell Graves' ophthalmopathy apart from Graves' hyperthyroidism, and to predict which patients would progress to ophthalmopathy, the study relied on TCR beta repertoire signatures. To explore V-J signatures that distinguish ophthalmopathy from hyperthyroidism, a discovery set of about a hundred patients was enrolled, made up of about 40 with ophthalmopathy and some 60 with stable hyperthyroidism. Points the paper makes about the study in general: No statistical method was used to set the sample size in advance, and the investigators knew which group each participant was assigned to. In validation, the model predicted ophthalmopathy progression with 55% to 71% sensitivity and about 77% specificity; about a dozen predicted patients were CT-confirmed with GO in a median of roughly 6.8 months. Ophthalmopathy was separated from stable hyperthyroidism by the 13-signature model with about 85% sensitivity and roughly 83% specificity in cross-validation and with 80%/75% in the test set. Among expanded thyroid clonotypes with frequency above 0.001, most also showed up in blood, which suggests that blood repertoires may reflect the thyroid immune response.

This clonotype was found many times. What this receptor recognizes is not known. No qualities accompany the bases; no much larger clone lies one base away. Ophthalmopathy patients were characterized by moderately to severely active disease, a Clinical Activity Score of at least 3, a NOSPECS grade of at least 4, and a disease duration under 3 months. Anyone with other autoimmune diseases, uncontrolled infections, pregnancy or lactation was excluded from the study. Clinical symptoms, serum thyroxine, TRAb, thyroid ultrasound and orbital computed tomography were used for diagnosis. PBMCs were isolated from about 9.1 ml of fresh peripheral blood by Ficoll-Paque density gradient centrifugation. Total RNA was extracted with Trizol reagent and quality-checked on an Agilent 2100 Bioanalyzer. The CDR3 runs 13 residues from the cysteine to the phenylalanine. Only the CDR3 DNA is retained, 39 bases long and in frame from the first base. CDR1 and CDR2, looked up from the germline V gene, are SQVTM and ANQGSEA. Trimmed from V: 6 bases; trimmed from J: 1 base; junction bases lacking a gene match: 5.

For repertoire sequencing, TCR beta CDR3 regions were amplified from RNA transcripts. The first round of RT-PCR was done with HTBI primers and the Qiagen OneStep RT-PCR kit, and was followed by a second round of multiplex PCR, then size selection and purification. Libraries were sequenced paired-end with 100 bp reads on an Illumina HiSeq2000. In the original analysis: SOAPnuke was used to process the reads, removing any read that contained adapters or uncalled bases, had a mean Phred below 15, or lacked an exact match to the constant primer or identifier. COPE v1.2.5 was used to merge the high-quality paired reads. Each unique nucleotide sequence was defined as a clonotype, and clonotypes were aligned to IMGT TRB V, D and J references with MiTCR v1.1. The analysis was limited to V-J combinations with a frequency above 0.0001, which together covered 99% to 99.2% of the repertoires. A TCR clonal expansion and chaos score per V-J combination was defined as the ratio of F50 clonal expansion to chaos observed in the TCRdist matrix. Welch's t-statistics and random forest were used to reduce features to about a dozen V-J combinations, which were fed into a naive Bayes classifier. The similarity between thyroid and blood repertoires was quantified using the Morisita-Horn index. Clones were called with MiXCR by TCRdb after fastp trimmed the public reads at Q25, and only in-frame beta chains were retained. Identical CDR3 proteins give one entry, which carries the most common genes and DNA. TCRdb assigned the V and J calls; the authors' analysis was not used. This sample holds some 750,000 distinct CDR3 sequences; 40% were observed only once. The ten largest clonotypes hold approximately 46% of the sample.

Material: peripheral blood. This clonotype was sampled from an adult man with Graves' ophthalmopathy. The rearrangement joined TRBV29-1 to TRBJ2-7, with TRBD2 matching 8 junction bases. The DNA sequence reads TGCAGCGTCCCTCGGGGGGGTTCCTACGAGCAGTACTTC. Translation gives CSVPRGGSYEQYF.